The subject of this entry is one TCR beta chain. What it binds is unknown. This sample was taken from a study of cytomegalovirus exposure and HLA in healthy donors. Regarding the study as a whole: The classifier reportedly diagnosed cytomegalovirus status with high sensitivity and specificity.

TCRdb's copy holds only in-frame clones and misses some; the assay was immunoSEQ multiplex PCR. The profile shows 250,000 to 300,000 clones, 90% of them singletons. The CDR3 covers 15 residues. V lost 8 bases to trimming and J lost 1 base, with 16 bases between them. From germline, CDR1 is SNHLY and CDR2 FYNNEI. The TCR originated in a woman under 30 in good health and CMV-seronegative. J is TRBJ2-3 and V is TRBV2; D might be TRBD2 (6 bases). The sequencing input was PBMCs. The CDR3 region is CASSPRGSGTDTQYF. The DNA for the CDR3 is TGTGCCAGCTCTCCCCGGGGGTCGGGCACAGATACGCAGTATTTT. Combining the CDR3 with reference TRBV2 and TRBJ2-3 gives the whole variable domain EPEVTQTPSHQVTQMGQEVILRCVPISNHLYFYWYRQILGQKVEFLVSFYNNEISEKSEIFDDQFSVERPDGSNFTLKIRSTKLEDSAMYFCASSPRGSGTDTQYFGPGTRLTVL.